This record concerns one T cell receptor beta chain sequence. The data stem from a study of T cell clonotyping in hematopoietic cell transplantation. This CDR3 is 13 amino acids long. Germline V gene data show CDR1 as SGHKS and CDR2 as YYEKEE (reference sequence). V lost 2 bases and J lost 7, with 13 bases in between. Sequencing used immunoSEQ multiplex PCR; TCRdb keeps in-frame clones, though not all of them. The repertoire holds tens of thousands of clones, about 95% seen once, with approximately 0.85% in the top ten. The specimen sequenced was peripheral blood mononuclear cells. V and J are TRBV5-5 and TRBJ2-7; D is perhaps TRBD1 or TRBD2 (6 bases each). This sequence was found in a woman aged 45-65 years in good health. Some clones in this sample may be carry-over from other donors' samples. The CDR3 coding sequence is TGTGCCAGCAGCTTCGGGGGCAGTTGGGAGCAGTACTTC. Translation gives CASSFGGSWEQYF. The variable domain in full, completed from reference TRBV5-5 and TRBJ2-7, reads DAGVTQSPTHLIKTRGQQVTLRCSPISGHKSVSWYQQVLGQGPQFIFQYYEKEERGRGNFPDRFSARQFPNYSSELNVNALLLGDSALYLCASSFGGSWEQYFGPGTRLTVT.